The next 21 T cell receptor beta chains were all read from a single sample in a study of CD8 T cells in Susac syndrome. cDNA came from about 0.5 to 1 ug RNA primed by random hexamers. A single record per CDR3 protein comes from TCRdb applying MiXCR to the immunoSEQ multiplex PCR reads. The sample holds some 120,000 distinct CDR3 sequences, under 95% seen once. The source material was CD8+ T cells from PBMCs. Receptors originate from a human donor in good health.

V usage is TRBV19 and J usage is TRBJ1-3, with no clear D. Trimming stripped 11 bases from V and 9 bases from J, with 8 bases between. The CDR3 is made up of 9 amino acids. Germline V gene lookup returns CDR1 LNHDA and CDR2 SQIVND (reference sequence). The CDR3 reads CAPQGTIYF. The CDR3 coding sequence is TGTGCCCCACAAGGCACCATATATTTT.

The CDR3 bases are TGTGCCAGCAGCCTAGGGACAGGGGGCGTCGAAGCTTTCTTT. Translated: CASSLGTGGVEAFF. The chain is built from TRBV11-2 and TRBJ1-1, with TRBD1 matching over 12 bases. CDR1 is SGHAT and CDR2 is FQNNGV in the germline V gene. V dropped 5 bases and J dropped 8; count of bases not matched to a gene: 6. The CDR3 has 14 amino acids.

The gene calls are TRBV6-5 and TRBJ1-5, with TRBD1 as a possible D gene (5 bases). CDR1 is MNHEY, CDR2 SVGAGI, per germline. CDR3 length: 16 residues. Trimming stripped 2 bases from V and 3 bases from J, with 14 bases between. Here the CDR3 reads CASSYKGRNYNQPQHF. Here the CDR3 DNA reads TGTGCCAGCAGTTACAAGGGGCGAAACTACAATCAGCCCCAGCATTTT.

The V gene is TRBV5-1, the J gene TRBJ2-3; TRBD2 aligns across 8 bases. J lost 4 bases, V lost 2 bases, and 6 bases had no gene match. The CDR3 length is 15 residues. Germline loops: CDR1 SGHRS, CDR2 YFSETQ. CDR3 sequence reads: CASSFSGLVADTQYF. In DNA, the CDR3 is TGCGCCAGCAGCTTTTCGGGACTAGTAGCAGATACGCAGTATTTT.

The chain employs TRBV9 and TRBJ1-6, with D perhaps TRBD1 (6 bases). Germline lookup yields CDR1 SGDLS and CDR2 YYNGEE. The CDR3 runs to 15 residues. Trimming stripped 3 bases from V and 10 bases from J, with 17 bases between. CDR3 loop: CASSGNREPGSPLHF. Written as DNA, the CDR3 is TGTGCCAGCAGCGGCAACAGGGAGCCCGGGTCACCCCTCCACTTT.

This clonotype was seen a single time. The chain combines TRBV7-9 with TRBJ1-1, with TRBD1 matching 7 bases. Germline V lookup: CDR1 SEHNR, CDR2 FQNEAQ (reference sequence). After removal of 5 bases from V and 5 bases from J, the junction contained 11 bases not matched to a gene. The CDR3 has 15 amino acids. CDR3 region: CASSPWGQSNTEAFF. DNA for the CDR3: TGTGCCAGCAGCCCCTGGGGACAGTCTAATACTGAAGCTTTCTTT. Full variable domain (rest looked up from reference TRBV7-9 and TRBJ1-1): DTGVSQNPRHKITKRGQNVTFRCDPISEHNRLYWYRQTLGQGPEFLTYFQNEAQLEKSRLLSDRFSAERPKGSFSTLEIQRTEQGDSAMYLCASSPWGQSNTEAFFGQGTRLTVV.

This clonotype has only one observation. The rearrangement uses TRBV11-2 and TRBJ1-5, with D possibly being TRBD1 (5 bases). The germline V gene has CDR1 SGHAT and CDR2 FQNNGV. The V and J ends lost 4 bases and 3 bases respectively, with 13 bases between them. CDR3 length: 15 residues. The CDR3 loop is CASSSTRGYNQPQHF. For the CDR3, the DNA is TGTGCCAGCAGCTCAACAAGGGGATACAATCAGCCCCAGCATTTT.

The chain joins TRBV5-4 to TRBJ2-7; D gene ambiguous. Germline loops: CDR1 SGHNT, CDR2 YYREEE (reference sequence). This CDR3 contains 14 residues. Trimming took off 3 bases at V and 3 bases at J, with 13 bases between the two ends. The CDR3 bases are TGTGCCAGCAGCTCGGGCCGAGCCCGCTACGAGCAGTACTTC. Its protein is CASSSGRARYEQYF.

This chain joins TRBV7-9 and TRBJ2-1; no reliable D call. Germline CDR1 SEHNR, CDR2 FQNEAQ (reference sequence). The V gene lost 1 base and the J gene lost 0 bases, with 4 bases spanning the gap. The length of the CDR3 is 14 residues. CDR3 nucleotide sequence: TGTGCCAGCAGCTTAGAAAGCTCCTACAATGAGCAGTTCTTC. Translating it yields CASSLESSYNEQFF. The full variable domain, with the rest looked up from reference TRBV7-9 and TRBJ2-1, is DTGVSQNPRHKITKRGQNVTFRCDPISEHNRLYWYRQTLGQGPEFLTYFQNEAQLEKSRLLSDRFSAERPKGSFSTLEIQRTEQGDSAMYLCASSLESSYNEQFFGPGTRLTVL.

The V and J genes are TRBV9 and TRBJ2-7, with D maybe TRBD2 (6 bases). Germline CDR1 reads SGDLS; CDR2 reads YYNGEE. This CDR3 comprises 15 residues. The V gene lost 4 bases and the J gene lost 4 bases, with 18 bases spanning the gap. The CDR3 sequence: CASSLTLTSEYEQYF. For the CDR3, the DNA is TGTGCCAGCAGCTTAACCTTGACTAGTGAGTACGAGCAGTACTTC.

The chain has TRBV5-4 and TRBJ2-7; D may be TRBD1 or TRBD2 (5 bases each). Deletions cut 0 bases from V and 5 bases from J, with 12 bases between. This CDR3 is 14 amino acids long. CDR1 is SGHNT and CDR2 is YYREEE in the germline V gene (reference sequence). CDR3 amino acids: CASSLGGGSNEQYF. Here the CDR3 DNA reads TGTGCCAGCAGCTTGGGTGGGGGAAGCAACGAGCAGTACTTC.

This clonotype is a singleton in its sample. The gene calls are TRBV7-9 and TRBJ2-7; TRBD2 might be the D (7 bases). Germline CDR1 and CDR2: SEHNR and FQNEAQ (reference sequence). V gave up 1 base and J gave up 11 bases, with 15 bases separating them. This CDR3 has 13 amino acids. The DNA of the CDR3 is TGTGCCAGCAGCTTAGATCGCGGGGGCGCGAAGTACTTC. As protein: CASSLDRGGAKYF.

The rearrangement links TRBV2 to TRBJ1-1; 7 nucleotides agree with TRBD1. Germline CDR1 is SNHLY and CDR2 is FYNNEI. Trimming cost V 5 bases and J 5 bases; bases outside gene matches: 8. This CDR3 is 14 amino acids long. CDR3 DNA: TGTGCCAGCAGTCGAACAGGGGTTGGGACTGAAGCTTTCTTT. It encodes CASSRTGVGTEAFF. The entire variable domain, with the rest obtained from reference TRBV2 and TRBJ1-1, is as follows: EPEVTQTPSHQVTQMGQEVILRCVPISNHLYFYWYRQILGQKVEFLVSFYNNEISEKSEIFDDQFSVERPDGSNFTLKIRSTKLEDSAMYFCASSRTGVGTEAFFGQGTRLTVV.

A single count supports this clonotype. The chain has TRBV12-3 or TRBV12-4 and TRBJ2-2; D is possibly TRBD1 (5 bases). This CDR3 comprises 18 residues. Trimming cost V 6 bases and J 5 bases, with 25 bases left between them. The CDR3 is CASRPRGLDVSSTGELFF. The CDR3 nucleotides read TGTGCCAGCAGACCAAGGGGTCTCGACGTGTCGTCAACCGGGGAGCTGTTTTTT.

This sequence joins TRBV20-1 and TRBJ2-1; TRBD2 aligns across 10 bases. The germline CDR1 and CDR2 sequences are DFQATT and SNEGSKA (reference sequence). The CDR3 totals 16 residues. Trimming removed 1 base from V and 9 bases from J; junction bases left unmatched: 12. CDR3 in DNA: TGCAGTGCTAGAGCCCCAGCGGGAGGGCCTCGGGCTGAGCAGTTCTTC. As protein: CSARAPAGGPRAEQFF.

The V gene is TRBV5-5, the J gene TRBJ2-1; tentative D call: TRBD2 (5 bases). Germline values: CDR1 SGHKS, CDR2 YYEKEE (reference sequence). The CDR3 has 14 residues. V was shortened by 4 bases and J by 4 bases, with 12 bases between the two germline ends. This CDR3 is CASSQEDGYNEQFF. In DNA, the CDR3 is TGTGCCAGCAGCCAGGAGGACGGGTACAATGAGCAGTTCTTC.

CDR3 protein: CASRGTSGGATGSYNEQFF. In nucleotides, the CDR3 is TGTGCCAGCAGAGGGACTAGCGGGGGGGCAACGGGCTCCTACAATGAGCAGTTCTTC. The chain couples TRBV6-2 or TRBV6-3 to TRBJ2-1; 16 positions match TRBD2. V lost 6 bases, J lost 0 bases, and 8 bases stayed unmatched. CDR1 and CDR2 from the germline V gene are MNHEY and SVGEGT. The CDR3 is 19 residues long.

The CDR3 spells CASSETRGAGVYGYTF. The CDR3 DNA reads TGTGCCAGCAGTGAAACACGGGGGGCGGGGGTCTATGGCTACACCTTC. V usage is TRBV2 and J usage is TRBJ1-2; D may be TRBD1 (6 bases). The germline V and J ends were trimmed by 2 bases and 4 bases, with 17 bases remaining between them. Germline-derived CDR1 and CDR2 are SNHLY and FYNNEI. The CDR3 is 16 amino acids.

The genes are TRBV7-8 and TRBJ2-4; no clear D. Germline V gives CDR1 SGHVS, CDR2 FQNEAQ. CDR3 length equals 15 residues. Trimming removed 5 bases from V and 0 bases from J, with 11 bases in between. CDR3 coding DNA: TGTGCCAGCAGCAGAAACCGGATAGCCAAAAACATTCAGTACTTC. It translates to CASSRNRIAKNIQYF.

The rearrangement joins TRBV18 to TRBJ2-7, with D possibly TRBD1 on 5 matching bases. Trimming took off 6 bases at V and 0 bases at J, with 12 bases between the two ends. Germline CDR1 and CDR2: KGHSH and LQKENI. The CDR3 contains 14 residues. The CDR3 region is CASSPRTGSYEQYF. The CDR3 DNA follows: TGTGCCAGCTCCCCGAGAACAGGCTCCTACGAGCAGTACTTC.

This clonotype was detected only once. This chain links TRBV5-4 with TRBJ2-2, with 7 bases matching TRBD2. Germline CDR1 SGHNT, CDR2 YYREEE (reference sequence). CDR3 length: 14 residues. J gave up 5 bases and V 10 bases, and 11 bases lay outside the gene matches. The CDR3 region is CAFLPAGWTGELFF. DNA for the CDR3: TGTGCCTTCCTACCAGCGGGATGGACCGGGGAGCTGTTTTTT.